The subject of this entry is one T cell receptor (beta chain). V dropped 8 bases and J dropped 4; count of bases not matched to a gene: 11. Germline CDR1 and CDR2: MDHEN and SYDVKM. The CDR3 length is 15 residues. This entry is derived from a study of blood T cell repertoires in COVID-19. In the original processing: Reference gene primers were amplified, and this amplification served to estimate nucleated cell counts. Sequencing was performed with immunoSEQ multiplex PCR; in TCRdb, only in-frame clones are kept and a portion is missing. The V and J calls and clone size were taken over from that table, and D and trimming were inferred from the DNA. Of around 78,000 clones detected, under 90% appear once; the ten largest clones hold roughly 10%.

The source material was peripheral blood. The rearrangement joins TRBV28 to TRBJ2-3; 8 positions agree with TRBD2. This clonotype was sampled from a man aged 65 to 85 with active or convalescent COVID-19. CDR3 sequence: CASGREGRNADTQYF. DNA for the CDR3: TGTGCCAGCGGACGGGAGGGCCGTAATGCAGATACGCAGTATTTT.